The next 21 T cell receptor beta chains were all read from a single sample in a study of regulatory T cells in long-lasting Graves disease. Building the TCR beta libraries relied on iRepertoire HTBI primers, and CDR3 regions underwent Arm-PCR. Using its own MiXCR run on the multiplex PCR reads, TCRdb lists one record per CDR3 protein. The repertoire holds around 400,000 distinct CDR3 sequences, around 23% seen once, with about 27% in the top ten. Specified time point: persistent/refractory GD, antithyroid drugs over 5 years with positive TRAb. TCR sequences were obtained from RNA taken from PBMCs. The sequencing used peripheral blood mononuclear cells (PBMCs), collected when the disease was refractory, from a patient treated with antithyroid drugs. The origin of the receptors is a woman aged 35 to 49 with Graves disease.

This clonotype was seen repeatedly, ten times or more. This chain connects TRBV28 to TRBJ1-2; 11 bases align to TRBD1. This CDR3 has 15 residues. The germline V gene encodes CDR1 MDHEN and CDR2 SYDVKM. J gave up 8 bases and V 5 bases, and 10 bases lay outside the gene matches. For the CDR3, the DNA is TGTGCCAGCAGTAACCGGGACAGGGGGGTTCGGGGCTACACCTTC. Encoded protein: CASSNRDRGVRGYTF.

This clonotype has a handful of counts. V and J are TRBV19 and TRBJ2-2; D is possibly TRBD1 or TRBD2 (6 bases each). Germline assignment: CDR1 LNHDA and CDR2 SQIVND (reference sequence). This CDR3 region has 15 residues. The V and J ends lost 3 bases and 6 bases respectively, with 14 bases between them. CDR3 nucleotide sequence: TGTGCCAGTAGTATTGCCGTGAGGGGGGCCGGGGAGCTGTTTTTT. It specifies CASSIAVRGAGELFF.

This clonotype was detected many times. The chain has TRBV5-1 and TRBJ1-1; D gene ambiguous. V lost 3 bases, J lost 0 bases, and 15 bases lay in between. Germline V lookup: CDR1 SGHRS, CDR2 YFSETQ. The CDR3 has 16 residues. The CDR3 sequence: CASSWNAGSMNTEAFF. The DNA of the CDR3 is TGCGCCAGCAGCTGGAACGCCGGGAGCATGAACACTGAAGCTTTCTTT.

The chain has TRBV20-1 and TRBJ2-4, with a possible D match to TRBD1 (5 bases). The CDR3 runs to 15 residues. Trimming pared 3 bases from V and 0 bases from J, leaving 12 bases between. Germline loops: CDR1 DFQATT, CDR2 SNEGSKA (reference sequence). The CDR3 region has the DNA TGCAGTGCTAGGACAGAGACCTTAGCCAAAAACATTCAGTACTTC. It yields the protein CSARTETLAKNIQYF.

This clonotype was seen once. The genes are TRBV5-1 and TRBJ2-1; D gene ambiguous. CDR3 length: 14 amino acids. Trimming shortened V by 3 bases and J by 4 bases, and 11 bases separated the two germline ends. CDR1 is SGHRS, CDR2 YFSETQ, per germline. Written as DNA, the CDR3 is TGCGCCAGCAGCTCCTCTTTCGGGTACAATGAGCAGTTCTTC. Amino acids: CASSSSFGYNEQFF.

This clonotype was detected a few times. This sequence joins TRBV6-1 and TRBJ1-5; TRBD1 might be the D (5 bases). Germline V gene sequence: CDR1 MNHNS, CDR2 SASEGT. The CDR3 runs 14 residues. V lost 5 bases and J lost 3, with 11 bases in between. The CDR3 spells CASSPGRDNQPQHF. CDR3 in DNA: TGTGCCAGCAGTCCGGGACGGGACAATCAGCCCCAGCATTTT.

The chain links TRBV9 to TRBJ2-2; 7 bases map to TRBD2. V shed 3 bases and J 2 bases; nucleotides not matched to a gene: 10. Germline V gives CDR1 SGDLS, CDR2 YYNGEE. The CDR3 runs to 17 residues. The CDR3 DNA reads TGTGCCAGCAGCGCCCGGCGGAGCGGGACCAACACCGGGGAGCTGTTTTTT. Amino acids: CASSARRSGTNTGELFF.

This rearrangement joins TRBV11-2 to TRBJ2-3, with D hard to call. The CDR3 has 16 amino acids. Trimming took 5 bases from V and 2 from J, leaving 17 bases between them. From germline, CDR1 is SGHAT and CDR2 FQNNGV. CDR3 residues: CASSLGPSRSTDTQYF. Here the CDR3 DNA reads TGTGCCAGCAGCCTCGGACCCAGTAGGTCCACAGATACGCAGTATTTT.

The V gene is TRBV28, the J gene TRBJ1-2; TRBD1 is a possible D gene (5 bases). From germline, CDR1 is MDHEN and CDR2 SYDVKM. The CDR3 covers 19 residues. Trimming removed 6 bases at V and 2 bases at J, with 28 bases between. The CDR3, as DNA: TGTGCCAGCAGCTCAATTAATTTCGGGGGGAGGACTACAAACTATGGCTACACCTTC. Translation gives CASSSINFGGRTTNYGYTF.

This clonotype was found many times. The genes are TRBV12-3 or TRBV12-4 and TRBJ2-7; possible D gene TRBD1, 6 bases. The CDR3 loop spans 11 amino acids. The V gene lost 5 bases and the J gene lost 8 bases, with 10 bases spanning the gap. The CDR3 sequence: CASSTGSQQYF. In DNA, the CDR3 is TGTGCCAGCAGTACAGGGTCGCAGCAGTACTTC.

The rearrangement joins TRBV7-6 to TRBJ2-4, with TRBD2 as a possible D gene (5 bases). The CDR3 covers 15 residues. V was clipped by 4 bases and J by 2 bases, with 12 bases between them. Germline V CDR1 and CDR2: SGHVS, FNYEAQ. CDR3 region: CASSSWTDSKNIQYF. For the CDR3, the DNA is TGTGCCAGCAGCTCATGGACTGATTCCAAAAACATTCAGTACTTC.

This clonotype showed up many times. V and J are TRBV7-8 and TRBJ2-5; TRBD1 matches at 8 bases. The CDR3 consists of 16 residues. J was trimmed by 4 bases and V by 0 bases; bases with no gene match: 7. Germline-derived CDR1 and CDR2 are SGHVS and FQNEAQ. The CDR3 loop is CASSLAAGGSGETQYF. CDR3 DNA sequence: TGTGCCAGCAGCTTAGCGGCAGGGGGCTCGGGAGAGACCCAGTACTTC.

This clonotype occurred a few times. The CDR3 DNA reads as TGTGCCAGCAGGGGCGAGGGTACCATCGAGCAGTACTTC. It translates to CASRGEGTIEQYF. The V and J genes are TRBV19 and TRBJ2-7; possible D gene TRBD1, 6 bases. This CDR3 has 13 residues. CDR1 and CDR2 from the germline V gene are LNHDA and SQIVND (reference sequence). The V and J ends lost 9 bases and 6 bases respectively, with 18 bases between them. Supplemented by reference TRBV19 and TRBJ2-7, the full variable domain reads DGGITQSPKYLFRKEGQNVTLSCEQNLNHDAMYWYRQDPGQGLRLIYYSQIVNDFQKGDIAEGYSVSREKKESFPLTVTSAQKNPTAFYLCASRGEGTIEQYFGPGTRLTVT.

The table lists this clonotype with many counts. The chain is built from TRBV2 and TRBJ1-1; D might be TRBD1 (6 bases). Germline-derived CDR1 and CDR2 are SNHLY and FYNNEI. The CDR3 is made up of 13 amino acids. V lost 7 bases, J lost 7 bases, and 16 bases lay in between. CDR3 bases: TGTGCCAGCACCAAGGACAGCGATGGTGAAGCTTTCTTT. It yields the protein CASTKDSDGEAFF.

This clonotype occurred many times. The rearrangement joins TRBV7-9 to TRBJ2-6, with D unclear. V was shortened by 7 bases and J by 5 bases, with 6 bases between the two germline ends. The CDR3 has 12 residues. The germline V gene encodes CDR1 SEHNR and CDR2 FQNEAQ (reference sequence). The CDR3 reads CASTRRANVLTF. The CDR3 DNA sequence: TGTGCCAGCACCCGACGGGCCAACGTCCTGACTTTC. Complete variable domain (other parts from reference TRBV7-9 and TRBJ2-6): DTGVSQNPRHKITKRGQNVTFRCDPISEHNRLYWYRQTLGQGPEFLTYFQNEAQLEKSRLLSDRFSAERPKGSFSTLEIQRTEQGDSAMYLCASTRRANVLTFGAGSRLTVL.

Note on this clonotype: This may be a read error: a much more frequent sequence differs by one nucleotide. The chain employs TRBV29-1 and TRBJ1-5; D may be TRBD1 (5 bases). The V end lost 7 bases, the J end lost 2 bases, and 12 bases lay between the germline ends. Germline V gives CDR1 SQVTM, CDR2 ANQGSEA. The CDR3 has 13 residues. CDR3 in amino acids: CSAGRAGNQPQHF. As DNA, the CDR3 is TGCAGCGCGGGGCGAGCAGGCAATCAGCCCCAGCATTTT.

This chain joins TRBV28 and TRBJ1-3; 8 bases match TRBD1. This CDR3 contains 15 residues. The germline V gene has CDR1 MDHEN and CDR2 SYDVKM. With V trimmed by 5 bases and J by 4 bases, 7 bases remained unmatched. CDR3 sequence (DNA): TGTGCCAGCAGTACAAACAGGGGGGGCGGAAACACCATATATTTT. Protein product: CASSTNRGGGNTIYF.

The chain uses TRBV11-2 and TRBJ2-3; D is ambiguous. CDR3 size: 17 residues. Trimming pared 5 bases from V and 1 base from J, leaving 19 bases between. In germline, CDR1 is SGHAT, CDR2 FQNNGV. CDR3 DNA: TGTGCCAGCAGCCCCAAGTACCTCACAAGGGGCACAGATACGCAGTATTTT. Its protein product is CASSPKYLTRGTDTQYF. The whole variable domain, remainder taken from reference TRBV11-2 and TRBJ2-3, is EAGVAQSPRYKIIEKRQSVAFWCNPISGHATLYWYQQILGQGPKLLIQFQNNGVVDDSQLPKDRFSAERLKGVDSTLKIQPAKLEDSAVYLCASSPKYLTRGTDTQYFGPGTRLTVL.

The chain combines TRBV2 with TRBJ2-1; D remains unclear. The CDR3 totals 14 residues. Looked up from germline, CDR1 is SNHLY and CDR2 is FYNNEI. V was clipped by 3 bases and J by 9 bases, with 15 bases between them. CDR3 sequence: CASSDQGYNGEQFF. CDR3 in DNA: TGTGCCAGCAGTGATCAAGGTTATAACGGTGAGCAGTTCTTC.

CDR3 coding DNA: TGTGCCAGCAGCTTTTATTCAGGGGGCACTGAAGCTTTCTTT. Protein product: CASSFYSGGTEAFF. This chain uses TRBV7-2 with TRBJ1-1; TRBD1 matches at 7 bases. This CDR3 has 14 residues. Germline V CDR1 and CDR2: SGHTA, FQGNSA. The J segment lost 4 bases and the V segment lost 3 bases, leaving 5 bases of the junction unmatched.

The J gene is TRBJ1-3, the V gene TRBV11-2, with a possible D match to TRBD1 (6 bases). The germline V gene encodes CDR1 SGHAT and CDR2 FQNNGV. V lost 5 bases and J 1 base, leaving 9 bases between the germline ends. The CDR3 contains 14 residues. CDR3 coding DNA: TGTGCCAGCAGCCGGCAGGGGTCTGGAAACACCATATATTTT. This encodes CASSRQGSGNTIYF. The variable domain in full, with the rest retrieved from reference TRBV11-2 and TRBJ1-3, is EAGVAQSPRYKIIEKRQSVAFWCNPISGHATLYWYQQILGQGPKLLIQFQNNGVVDDSQLPKDRFSAERLKGVDSTLKIQPAKLEDSAVYLCASSRQGSGNTIYFGEGSWLTVV.